This TCR beta chain was identified during a study of T cells in localized non-small cell lung cancer. Study-wide results and limits: Exceeding tumor, uninvolved adjacent lung had the highest T cell clonality.

On this clone: Its matching antigen is unknown.

Trimming stripped 5 bases from V and 0 bases from J, with 13 bases between. The CDR3 has 15 residues. The V gene's germline CDR1 is SEHNR and CDR2 FQNEAQ (reference sequence). Libraries were prepared by immunoSEQ multiplex PCR; TCRdb keeps only in-frame clonotypes and omits some of them. The sample lists under 40,000 clones, approximately 86% occurring once. The chain joins TRBV7-9 to TRBJ1-1; D perhaps matches TRBD1 (5 bases). The input for sequencing was peripheral blood mononuclear cells, taken before any cancer treatment. The clonotype was recovered from a man between 40 and 70 years old with stage III lung adenocarcinoma. The CDR3 DNA follows: TGTGCCAGCAGCCCCGGGGGGACGATGAACACTGAAGCTTTCTTT. Protein: CASSPGGTMNTEAFF.